Presented here are 2 T cell receptor beta chains from one specimen sequenced in a study of regulatory T cells in long-lasting Graves disease. The time point denotes: newly diagnosed GD, antithyroid drugs for less than 3 months. Scientists built the TCR library using RNA that was extracted from PBMCs. With iRepertoire HTBI primers and Arm-PCR of CDR3 regions, TCR beta libraries were built. From the multiplex PCR reads, TCRdb called clonotypes with MiXCR, one entry per CDR3 protein. The data show 370,000 or so distinct CDR3 sequences, with about 16% seen just once and around 20% held by the top ten. These data also featured in a second study, about T cells in Graves' hyperthyroidism and ophthalmopathy.

The starting material was peripheral blood mononuclear cells (PBMCs), obtained at new diagnosis, from a patient treated with antithyroid drugs. The receptors stem from a woman under 30 with Graves disease.

This chain uses TRBV9 with TRBJ2-7; tentatively, D is TRBD1 or TRBD2 (6 bases each). Germline CDR1 is SGDLS and CDR2 is YYNGEE. The CDR3 spans 15 residues. The V gene lost 4 bases and the J gene lost 2 bases, with 16 bases spanning the gap. CDR3 sequence: CASSPTPGGPYEQYF. In DNA, the CDR3 is TGTGCCAGCAGCCCTACACCTGGGGGGCCCTACGAGCAGTACTTC.

This clonotype was observed many times. V and J are TRBV6-1 and TRBJ2-5; 9 nucleotides line up with TRBD2. In germline, CDR1 is MNHNS, CDR2 SASEGT. V lost 4 bases and J lost 0; bases outside the gene matches: 3. The length of the CDR3 is 15 residues. CDR3 region: CASSAWTSDQETQYF. CDR3 nucleotide sequence: TGTGCCAGCAGTGCGTGGACTAGCGACCAAGAGACCCAGTACTTC.